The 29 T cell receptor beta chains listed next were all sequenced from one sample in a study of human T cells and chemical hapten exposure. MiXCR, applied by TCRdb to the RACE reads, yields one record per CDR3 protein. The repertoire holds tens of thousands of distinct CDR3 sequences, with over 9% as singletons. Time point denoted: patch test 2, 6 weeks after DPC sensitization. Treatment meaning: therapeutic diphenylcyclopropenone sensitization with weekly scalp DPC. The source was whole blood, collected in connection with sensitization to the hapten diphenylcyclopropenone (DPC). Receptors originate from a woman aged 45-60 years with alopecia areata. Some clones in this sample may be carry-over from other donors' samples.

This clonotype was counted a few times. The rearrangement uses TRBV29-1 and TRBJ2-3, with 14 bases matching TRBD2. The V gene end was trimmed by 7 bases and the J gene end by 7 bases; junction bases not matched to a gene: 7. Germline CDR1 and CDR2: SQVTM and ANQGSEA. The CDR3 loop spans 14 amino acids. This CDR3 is CSARGTSGRHTQYF. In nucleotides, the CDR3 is TGCAGCGCTAGAGGGACTAGCGGGAGACATACGCAGTATTTT.

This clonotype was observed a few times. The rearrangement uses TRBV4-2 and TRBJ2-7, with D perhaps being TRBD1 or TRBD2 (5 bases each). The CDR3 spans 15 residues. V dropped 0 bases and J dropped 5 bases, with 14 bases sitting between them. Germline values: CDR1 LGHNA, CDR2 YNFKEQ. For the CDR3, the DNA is TGTGCCAGCAGCCAAGAAAGGGGTAACGGGGACGAGCAGTACTTC. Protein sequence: CASSQERGNGDEQYF.

The CDR3 region is CASRTEGTGFHEQYF. In DNA form, the CDR3 reads TGTGCCAGCAGAACCGAGGGGACAGGGTTCCACGAGCAGTACTTC. The V and J genes are TRBV27 and TRBJ2-7; 9 nucleotides line up with TRBD1. Germline CDR1 MNHEY, CDR2 SMNVEV (reference sequence). This CDR3 is built from 15 residues. V shed 6 bases, J shed 5 bases, and the junction held 11 bases outside the gene matches.

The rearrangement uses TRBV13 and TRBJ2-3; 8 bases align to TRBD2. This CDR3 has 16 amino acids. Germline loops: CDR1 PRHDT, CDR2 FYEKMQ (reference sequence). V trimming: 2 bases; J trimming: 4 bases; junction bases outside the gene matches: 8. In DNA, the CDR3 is TGTGCCAGCAGCTTAAAAAGCGGGAGTTTGTCAGATACGCAGTATTTT. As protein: CASSLKSGSLSDTQYF.

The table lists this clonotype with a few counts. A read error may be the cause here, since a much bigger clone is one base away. CDR3 region: CVSSPPGQGNPEAFF. CDR3 DNA sequence: TGTGTCAGCTCACCACCGGGGCAGGGTAACCCTGAAGCTTTCTTT. The genes are TRBV18 and TRBJ1-1; a possible D gene is TRBD1 (5 bases). Per the germline V gene, CDR1 is KGHSH and CDR2 is LQKENI. The CDR3 is made up of 15 amino acids. The full variable domain, completed using reference TRBV18 and TRBJ1-1, is NAGVMQNPRHLVRRRGQEARLRCSPMKGHSHVYWYRQLPEEGLKFMVYLQKENIIDESGMPKERFSAEFPKEGPSILRIQQVVRGDSAAYFCVSSPPGQGNPEAFFGQGTRLTVV.

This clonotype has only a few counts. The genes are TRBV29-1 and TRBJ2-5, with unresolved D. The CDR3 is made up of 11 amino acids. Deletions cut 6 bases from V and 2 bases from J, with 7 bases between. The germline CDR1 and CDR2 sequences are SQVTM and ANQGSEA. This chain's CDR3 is CSVQTQETQYF. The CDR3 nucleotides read TGCAGCGTGCAGACTCAAGAGACCCAGTACTTC. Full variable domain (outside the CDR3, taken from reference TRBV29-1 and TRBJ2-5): SAVISQKPSRDICQRGTSLTIQCQVDSQVTMMFWYRQQPGQSLTLIATANQGSEATYESGFVIDKFPISRPNLTFSTLTVSNMSPEDSSIYLCSVQTQETQYFGPGTRLLVL.

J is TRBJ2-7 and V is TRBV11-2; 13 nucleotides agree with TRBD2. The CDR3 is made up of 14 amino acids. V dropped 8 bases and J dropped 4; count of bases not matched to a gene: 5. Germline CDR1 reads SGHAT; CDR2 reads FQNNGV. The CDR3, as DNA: TGTGCCAGCGGAAGGACTAGCGGGAGTTACGAGCAGTACTTC. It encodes CASGRTSGSYEQYF.

The CDR3 here is CASSRGPPGTGELFF. CDR3 nucleotides: TGTGCCAGCAGCCGAGGTCCGCCGGGCACCGGGGAGCTGTTTTTT. The chain is built from TRBV7-2 and TRBJ2-2; D call uncertain. Germline V gene data show CDR1 as SGHTA and CDR2 as FQGNSA. V was pared by 5 bases and J by 4 bases, with 14 bases between. The CDR3 runs 15 residues.

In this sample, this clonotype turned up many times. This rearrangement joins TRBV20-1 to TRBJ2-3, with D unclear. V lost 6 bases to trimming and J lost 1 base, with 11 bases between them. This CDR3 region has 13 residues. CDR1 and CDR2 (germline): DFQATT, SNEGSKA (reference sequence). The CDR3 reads CSAPEGGTDTQYF. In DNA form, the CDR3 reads TGCAGTGCGCCGGAAGGCGGCACAGATACGCAGTATTTT.

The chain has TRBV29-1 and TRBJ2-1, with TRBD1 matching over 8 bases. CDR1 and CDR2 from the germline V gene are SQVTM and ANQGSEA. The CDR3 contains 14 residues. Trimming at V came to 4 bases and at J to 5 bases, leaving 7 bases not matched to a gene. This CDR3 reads CSVVRQGSNNEQFF. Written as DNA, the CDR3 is TGCAGCGTTGTTAGACAGGGGTCAAACAATGAGCAGTTCTTC.

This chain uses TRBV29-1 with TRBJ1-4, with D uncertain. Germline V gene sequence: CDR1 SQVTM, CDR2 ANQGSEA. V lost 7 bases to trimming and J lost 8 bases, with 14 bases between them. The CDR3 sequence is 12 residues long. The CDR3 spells CSARSSVEKLFF. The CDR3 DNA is TGCAGCGCCAGAAGCAGTGTCGAAAAACTGTTTTTT.

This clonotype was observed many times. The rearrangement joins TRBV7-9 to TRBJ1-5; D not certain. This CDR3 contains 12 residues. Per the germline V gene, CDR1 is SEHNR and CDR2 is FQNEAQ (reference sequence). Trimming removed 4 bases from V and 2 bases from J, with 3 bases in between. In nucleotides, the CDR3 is TGTGCCAGCAGCTCCCGCAATCAGCCCCAGCATTTT. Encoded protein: CASSSRNQPQHF.

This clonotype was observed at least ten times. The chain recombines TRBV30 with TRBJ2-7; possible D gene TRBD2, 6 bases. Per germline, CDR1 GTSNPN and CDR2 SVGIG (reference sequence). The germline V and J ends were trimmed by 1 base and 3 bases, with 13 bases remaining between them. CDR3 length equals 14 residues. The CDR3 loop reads CAWSEVRGYYEQYF. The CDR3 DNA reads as TGTGCCTGGAGTGAGGTGCGGGGTTACTACGAGCAGTACTTC. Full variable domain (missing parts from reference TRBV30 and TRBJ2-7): SQTIHQWPATLVQPVGSPLSLECTVEGTSNPNLYWYRQAAGRGLQLLFYSVGIGQISSEVPQNLSASRPQDRQFILSSKKLLLSDSGFYLCAWSEVRGYYEQYFGPGTRLTVT.

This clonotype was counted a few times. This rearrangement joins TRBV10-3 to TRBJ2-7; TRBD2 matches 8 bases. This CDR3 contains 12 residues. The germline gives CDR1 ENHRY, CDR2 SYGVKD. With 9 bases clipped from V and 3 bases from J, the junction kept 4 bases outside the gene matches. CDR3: CAISGNFYEQYF. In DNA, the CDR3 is TGTGCCATTAGCGGGAACTTCTACGAGCAGTACTTC.

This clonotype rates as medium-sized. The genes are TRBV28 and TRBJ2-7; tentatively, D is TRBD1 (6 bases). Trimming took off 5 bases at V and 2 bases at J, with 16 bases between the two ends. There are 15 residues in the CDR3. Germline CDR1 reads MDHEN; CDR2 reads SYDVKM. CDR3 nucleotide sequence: TGTGCCAGCAGTATCCTTACAGGGATCCCCTACGAGCAGTACTTC. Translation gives CASSILTGIPYEQYF.

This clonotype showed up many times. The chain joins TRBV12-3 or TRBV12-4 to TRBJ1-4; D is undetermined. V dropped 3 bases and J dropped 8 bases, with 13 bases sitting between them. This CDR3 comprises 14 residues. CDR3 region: CASSFRAMEEKLFF. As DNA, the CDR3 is TGTGCCAGCAGTTTTAGAGCCATGGAGGAAAAACTGTTTTTT.

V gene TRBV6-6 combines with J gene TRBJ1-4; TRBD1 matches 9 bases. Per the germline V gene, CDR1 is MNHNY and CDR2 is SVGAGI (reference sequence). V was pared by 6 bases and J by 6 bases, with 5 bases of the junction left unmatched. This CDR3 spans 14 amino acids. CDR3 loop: CASRGTGGDEKLFF. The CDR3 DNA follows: TGTGCCAGCAGAGGAACAGGGGGCGATGAAAAACTGTTTTTT.

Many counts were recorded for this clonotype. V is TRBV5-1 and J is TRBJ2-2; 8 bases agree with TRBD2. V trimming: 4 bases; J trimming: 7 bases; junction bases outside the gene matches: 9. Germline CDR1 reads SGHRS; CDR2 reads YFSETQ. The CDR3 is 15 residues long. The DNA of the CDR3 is TGCGCCAGCAGCCGGGCGGGAGGTTTTGGCGGGGAGCTGTTTTTT. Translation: CASSRAGGFGGELFF.

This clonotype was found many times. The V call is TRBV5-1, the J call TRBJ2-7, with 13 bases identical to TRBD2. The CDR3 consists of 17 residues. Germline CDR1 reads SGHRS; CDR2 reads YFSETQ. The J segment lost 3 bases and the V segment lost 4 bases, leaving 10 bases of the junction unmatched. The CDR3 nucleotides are TGCGCCAGCAGCCCCTGGACTAGCGGGAGAGGGGGCTACGAGCAGTACTTC. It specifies CASSPWTSGRGGYEQYF.

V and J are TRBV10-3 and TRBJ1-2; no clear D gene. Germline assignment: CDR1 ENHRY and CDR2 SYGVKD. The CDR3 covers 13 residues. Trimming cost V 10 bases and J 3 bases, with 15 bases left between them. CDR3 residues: CASRYYGDYGYTF. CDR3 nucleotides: TGTGCCAGCCGTTATTACGGGGACTATGGCTACACCTTC.

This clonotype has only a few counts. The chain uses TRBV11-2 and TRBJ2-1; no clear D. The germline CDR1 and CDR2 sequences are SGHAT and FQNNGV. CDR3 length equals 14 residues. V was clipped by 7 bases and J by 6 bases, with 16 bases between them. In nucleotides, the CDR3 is TGTGCCAGCACCCCTATGCGGAACCTCAATGAGCAGTTCTTC. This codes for CASTPMRNLNEQFF.

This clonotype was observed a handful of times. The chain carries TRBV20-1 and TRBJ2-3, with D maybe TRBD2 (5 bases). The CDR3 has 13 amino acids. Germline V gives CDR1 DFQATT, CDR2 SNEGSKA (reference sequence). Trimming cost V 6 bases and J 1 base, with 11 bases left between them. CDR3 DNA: TGCAGTGCCCTTAGCGTTCGCACAGATACGCAGTATTTT. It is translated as CSALSVRTDTQYF.

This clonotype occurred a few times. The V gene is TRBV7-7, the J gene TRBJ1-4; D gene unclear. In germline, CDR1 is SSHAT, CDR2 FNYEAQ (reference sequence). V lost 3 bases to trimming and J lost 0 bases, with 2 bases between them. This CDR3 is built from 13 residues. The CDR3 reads CASSLATNEKLFF. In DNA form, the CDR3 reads TGTGCCAGCAGCTTGGCAACTAATGAAAAACTGTTTTTT.

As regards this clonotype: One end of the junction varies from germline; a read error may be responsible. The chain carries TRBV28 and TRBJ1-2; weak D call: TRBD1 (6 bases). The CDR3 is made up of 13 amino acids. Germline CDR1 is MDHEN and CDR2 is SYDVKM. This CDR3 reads CAGRTQDSYGYTF. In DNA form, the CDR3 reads TGTGCCGGCAGAACACAGGACAGCTATGGCTACACCTTC.

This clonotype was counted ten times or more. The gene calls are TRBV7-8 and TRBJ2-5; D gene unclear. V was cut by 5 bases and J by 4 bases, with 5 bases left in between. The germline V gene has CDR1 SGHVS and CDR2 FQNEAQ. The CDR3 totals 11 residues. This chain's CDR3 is CASSPLETQYF. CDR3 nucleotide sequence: TGTGCCAGCAGCCCTCTAGAGACCCAGTACTTC.

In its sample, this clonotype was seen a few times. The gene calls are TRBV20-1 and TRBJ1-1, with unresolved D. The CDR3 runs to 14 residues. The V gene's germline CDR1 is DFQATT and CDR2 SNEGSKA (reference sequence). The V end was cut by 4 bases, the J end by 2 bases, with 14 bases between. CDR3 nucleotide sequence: TGCAGTGCTAAGGGTTGGCAGGAAAACACTGAAGCTTTCTTT. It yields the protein CSAKGWQENTEAFF.

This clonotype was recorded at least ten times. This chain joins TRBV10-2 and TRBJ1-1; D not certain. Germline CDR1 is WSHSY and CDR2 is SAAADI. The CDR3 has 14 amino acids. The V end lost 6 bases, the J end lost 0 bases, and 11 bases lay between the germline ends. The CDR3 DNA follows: TGCGCCAGCAGGGATGGCCTACTGAACACTGAAGCTTTCTTT. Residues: CASRDGLLNTEAFF.

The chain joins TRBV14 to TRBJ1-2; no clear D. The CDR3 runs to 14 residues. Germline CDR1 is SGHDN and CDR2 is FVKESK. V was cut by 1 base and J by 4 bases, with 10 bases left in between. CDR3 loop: CASSQVSVLYGYTF. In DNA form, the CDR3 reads TGTGCCAGCAGCCAAGTGTCAGTGCTCTATGGCTACACCTTC.

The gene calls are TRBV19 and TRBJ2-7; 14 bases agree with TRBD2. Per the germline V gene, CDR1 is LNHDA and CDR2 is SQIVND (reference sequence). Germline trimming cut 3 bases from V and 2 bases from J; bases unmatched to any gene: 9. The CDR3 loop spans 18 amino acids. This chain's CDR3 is CASSIIGLAGGPAYEQYF. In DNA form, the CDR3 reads TGTGCCAGTAGTATCATTGGACTAGCGGGAGGACCCGCCTACGAGCAGTACTTC.